These 5 T cell receptor beta chains originate from one sample sequenced in a study of CD4+ T cells in melanoma. Clones were sequenced by immunoSEQ multiplex PCR, and TCRdb holds only the in-frame ones, with some missing. The profile shows over 130,000 clones, around 90% of them singletons. These receptors originate from a human donor with melanoma.

The rearrangement links TRBV6-1 to TRBJ1-3; D unclear. Germline CDR1 MNHNS, CDR2 SASEGT. V gave up 6 bases and J gave up 4 bases, with 16 bases separating them. This CDR3 comprises 15 residues. The CDR3 coding sequence is TGTGCCAGCAGAAGAGACGATTCGAGGGGAAACACCATATATTTT. Its translation: CASRRDDSRGNTIYF.

The table lists this clone with a few counts. The V call is TRBV2, the J call TRBJ1-1, with D possibly matching TRBD1 (5 bases). Looked up from germline, CDR1 is SNHLY and CDR2 is FYNNEI. The V gene lost 4 bases and the J gene lost 5 bases, with 11 bases spanning the gap. This CDR3 is built from 13 residues. In DNA form, the CDR3 reads TGTGCCAGCAGTGGGCAGGGTGGGACTGAAGCTTTCTTT. As protein: CASSGQGGTEAFF.

The V call is TRBV10-3, the J call TRBJ2-3; 7 bases map to TRBD2. Losses at the gene ends were 6 bases for V and 6 bases for J; bases not matched to a gene: 12. Germline assignment: CDR1 ENHRY and CDR2 SYGVKD. The CDR3 spans 15 residues. The CDR3 region is CAISRRSGVADTQYF. CDR3 sequence (DNA): TGTGCCATCAGCCGCCGGAGCGGGGTTGCGGATACGCAGTATTTT.

The J gene is TRBJ1-2, the V gene TRBV5-5, with D uncertain. Germline V CDR1 and CDR2: SGHKS, YYEKEE (reference sequence). With 4 bases removed from V and 8 bases from J, the gap between germline ends came to 15 bases. This CDR3 contains 13 residues. DNA for the CDR3: TGTGCCAGCAGCCCCGACATCGGCCGGGGCTACACCTTC. Its protein product is CASSPDIGRGYTF.

This rearrangement joins TRBV6-1 to TRBJ2-2; 11 bases match TRBD1. This CDR3 has 14 amino acids. CDR1 is MNHNS and CDR2 is SASEGT in the germline V gene. V was clipped by 11 bases and J by 5 bases; unmatched bases: 7. CDR3 region: CAPRGQGGTGELFF. CDR3 nucleotides: TGTGCCCCTAGGGGACAGGGGGGGACCGGGGAGCTGTTTTTT.